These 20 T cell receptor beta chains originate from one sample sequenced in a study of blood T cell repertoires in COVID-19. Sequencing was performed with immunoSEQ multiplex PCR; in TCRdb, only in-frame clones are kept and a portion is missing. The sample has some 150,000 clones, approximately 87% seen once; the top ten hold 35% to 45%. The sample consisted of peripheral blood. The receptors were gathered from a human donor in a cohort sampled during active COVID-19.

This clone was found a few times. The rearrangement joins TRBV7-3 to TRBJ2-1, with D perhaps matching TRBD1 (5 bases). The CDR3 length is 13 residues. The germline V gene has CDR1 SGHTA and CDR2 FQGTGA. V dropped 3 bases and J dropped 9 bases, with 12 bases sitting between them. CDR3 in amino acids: CASSFAPQGEQFF. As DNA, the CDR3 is TGTGCCAGCAGCTTTGCCCCCCAGGGTGAGCAGTTCTTC.

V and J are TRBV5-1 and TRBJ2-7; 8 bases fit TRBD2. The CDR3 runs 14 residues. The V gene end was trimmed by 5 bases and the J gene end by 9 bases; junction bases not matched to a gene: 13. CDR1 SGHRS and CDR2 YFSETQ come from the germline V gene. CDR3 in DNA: TGCGCCAGCAGGCCACCGGGACTAGTTACCGGGCAGTACGTC. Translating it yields CASRPPGLVTGQYV.

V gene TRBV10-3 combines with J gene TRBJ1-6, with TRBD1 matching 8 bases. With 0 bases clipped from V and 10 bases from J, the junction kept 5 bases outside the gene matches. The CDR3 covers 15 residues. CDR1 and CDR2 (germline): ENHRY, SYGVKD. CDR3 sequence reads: CAISESSQGASPLHF. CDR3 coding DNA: TGTGCCATCAGTGAGTCTTCTCAGGGGGCGTCACCCCTCCACTTT.

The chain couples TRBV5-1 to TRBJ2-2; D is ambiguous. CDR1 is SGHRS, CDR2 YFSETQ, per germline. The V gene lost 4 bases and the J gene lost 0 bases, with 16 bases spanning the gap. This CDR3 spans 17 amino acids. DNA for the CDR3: TGCGCCAGCAGCACTACGCTAGGATTCGCGAACACCGGGGAGCTGTTTTTT. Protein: CASSTTLGFANTGELFF.

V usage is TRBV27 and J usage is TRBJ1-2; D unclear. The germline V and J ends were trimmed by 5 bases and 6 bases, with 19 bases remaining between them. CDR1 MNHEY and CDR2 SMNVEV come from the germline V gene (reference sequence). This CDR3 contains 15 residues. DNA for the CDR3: TGTGCCAGCAGTCCCCAAATAGGAGGGATTAATGGCTACACCTTC. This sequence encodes CASSPQIGGINGYTF.

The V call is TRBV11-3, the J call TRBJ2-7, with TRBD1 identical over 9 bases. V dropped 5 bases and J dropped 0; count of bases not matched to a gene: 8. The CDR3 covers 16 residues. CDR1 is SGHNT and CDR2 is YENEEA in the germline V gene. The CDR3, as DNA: TGTGCCAGCAGCCCAGGGACAGGGAAGGGCTCCTACGAGCAGTACGTC. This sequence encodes CASSPGTGKGSYEQYV.

CDR3 sequence reads: CASRSGQTYEQYF. The CDR3, as DNA: TGTGCCAGCAGGTCCGGACAGACCTACGAGCAGTACTTC. V gene TRBV12-3 or TRBV12-4 combines with J gene TRBJ2-7; D perhaps matches TRBD1 (6 bases). Trimming removed 6 bases at V and 2 bases at J, with 11 bases between. CDR3 length: 13 amino acids.

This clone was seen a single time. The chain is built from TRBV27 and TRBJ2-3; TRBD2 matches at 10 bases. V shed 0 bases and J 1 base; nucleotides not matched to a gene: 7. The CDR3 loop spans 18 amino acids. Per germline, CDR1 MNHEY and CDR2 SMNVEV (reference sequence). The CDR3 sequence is CASSLSSGRTLGTDTQYF. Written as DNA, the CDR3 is TGTGCCAGCAGTTTATCTAGCGGGAGGACTCTAGGCACAGATACGCAGTATTTT.

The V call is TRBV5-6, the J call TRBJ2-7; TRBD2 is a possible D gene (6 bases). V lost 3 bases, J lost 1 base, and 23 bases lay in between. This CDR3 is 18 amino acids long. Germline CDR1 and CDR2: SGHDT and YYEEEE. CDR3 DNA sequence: TGTGCCAGCAGCTGGGGAGGCAGTCGACTCGCAAGGTCCTACGAGCAGTACGTC. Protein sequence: CASSWGGSRLARSYEQYV.

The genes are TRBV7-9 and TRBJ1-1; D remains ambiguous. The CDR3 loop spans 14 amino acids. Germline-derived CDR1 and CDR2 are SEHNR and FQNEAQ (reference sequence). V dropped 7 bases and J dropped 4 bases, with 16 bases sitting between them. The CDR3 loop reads CASTPAAVGTEAFF. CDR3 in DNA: TGTGCCAGCACCCCGGCGGCGGTGGGCACTGAAGCTTTCTTT.

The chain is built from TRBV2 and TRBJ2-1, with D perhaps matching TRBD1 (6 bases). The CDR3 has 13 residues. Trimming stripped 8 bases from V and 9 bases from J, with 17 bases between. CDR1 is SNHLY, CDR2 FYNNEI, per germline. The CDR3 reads CASYRDGRGEQFF. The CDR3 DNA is TGTGCCAGCTACAGGGATGGGAGAGGTGAGCAGTTCTTC.

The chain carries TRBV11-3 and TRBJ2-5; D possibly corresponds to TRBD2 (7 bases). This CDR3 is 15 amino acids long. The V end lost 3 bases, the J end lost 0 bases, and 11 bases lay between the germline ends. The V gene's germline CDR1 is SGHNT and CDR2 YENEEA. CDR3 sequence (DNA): TGTGCCAGCAGCTTTGGGGGGGCCGACCAAGAGACCCAGTACTTC. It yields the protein CASSFGGADQETQYF.

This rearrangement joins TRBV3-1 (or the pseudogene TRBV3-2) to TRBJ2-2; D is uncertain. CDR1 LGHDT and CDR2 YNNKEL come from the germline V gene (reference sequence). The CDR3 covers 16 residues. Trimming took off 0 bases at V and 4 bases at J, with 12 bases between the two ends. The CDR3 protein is CASSQEGQVGTGELFF. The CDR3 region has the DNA TGTGCCAGCAGCCAAGAGGGCCAGGTCGGCACCGGGGAGCTGTTTTTT.

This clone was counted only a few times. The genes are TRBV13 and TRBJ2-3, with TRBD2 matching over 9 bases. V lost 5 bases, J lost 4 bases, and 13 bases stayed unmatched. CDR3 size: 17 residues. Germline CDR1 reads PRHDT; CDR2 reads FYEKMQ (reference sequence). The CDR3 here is CASSKTPGLALSDTQYF. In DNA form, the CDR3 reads TGTGCCAGCAGCAAGACCCCGGGACTAGCTTTGTCAGATACGCAGTATTTT.

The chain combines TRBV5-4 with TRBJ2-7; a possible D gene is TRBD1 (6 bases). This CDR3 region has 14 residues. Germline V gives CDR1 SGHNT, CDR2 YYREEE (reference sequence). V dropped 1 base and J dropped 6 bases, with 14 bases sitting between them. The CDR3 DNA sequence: TGTGCCAGCAGCTTGTACGGTACAGGGACCGAGCAGTACTTC. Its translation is CASSLYGTGTEQYF.

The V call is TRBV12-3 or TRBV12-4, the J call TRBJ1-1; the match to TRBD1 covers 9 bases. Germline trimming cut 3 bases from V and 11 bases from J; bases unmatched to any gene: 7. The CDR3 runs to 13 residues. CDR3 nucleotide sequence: TGTGCCAGCAGTTTCGGGACAGGGTATAGGGCTTTCTTT. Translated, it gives CASSFGTGYRAFF.

The CDR3, as DNA: TGTGCCAGCAGCTTAACTAGCGGGGGGGTAGATGAGCAGTTCTTC. Residues: CASSLTSGGVDEQFF. The chain employs TRBV7-3 and TRBJ2-1, with 11 bases identical to TRBD2. With 0 bases clipped from V and 8 bases from J, the junction kept 3 bases outside the gene matches. Looked up from germline, CDR1 is SGHTA and CDR2 is FQGTGA. The CDR3 totals 15 residues.

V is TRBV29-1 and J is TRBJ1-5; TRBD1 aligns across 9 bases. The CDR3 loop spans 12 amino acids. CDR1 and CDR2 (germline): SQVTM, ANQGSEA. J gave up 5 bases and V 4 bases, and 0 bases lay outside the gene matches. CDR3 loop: CSVGTGDQPQHF. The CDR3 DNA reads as TGCAGCGTTGGGACAGGGGATCAGCCCCAGCATTTT.

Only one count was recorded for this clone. CDR3 residues: CAISGGENTEAFF. The CDR3 DNA sequence: TGTGCCATCAGTGGAGGAGAGAACACTGAAGCTTTCTTT. V and J are TRBV10-3 and TRBJ1-1, with D unresolved. Germline CDR1 reads ENHRY; CDR2 reads SYGVKD. The CDR3 consists of 13 residues. V gave up 4 bases and J gave up 1 base, with 7 bases separating them.

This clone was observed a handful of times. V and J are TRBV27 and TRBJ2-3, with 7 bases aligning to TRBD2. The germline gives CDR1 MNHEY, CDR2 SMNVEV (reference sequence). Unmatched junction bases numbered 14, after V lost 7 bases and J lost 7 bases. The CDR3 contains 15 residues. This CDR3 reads CASTGSAGAHHTQYF. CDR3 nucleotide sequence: TGTGCCAGCACGGGTTCGGCGGGAGCCCACCATACGCAGTATTTT.